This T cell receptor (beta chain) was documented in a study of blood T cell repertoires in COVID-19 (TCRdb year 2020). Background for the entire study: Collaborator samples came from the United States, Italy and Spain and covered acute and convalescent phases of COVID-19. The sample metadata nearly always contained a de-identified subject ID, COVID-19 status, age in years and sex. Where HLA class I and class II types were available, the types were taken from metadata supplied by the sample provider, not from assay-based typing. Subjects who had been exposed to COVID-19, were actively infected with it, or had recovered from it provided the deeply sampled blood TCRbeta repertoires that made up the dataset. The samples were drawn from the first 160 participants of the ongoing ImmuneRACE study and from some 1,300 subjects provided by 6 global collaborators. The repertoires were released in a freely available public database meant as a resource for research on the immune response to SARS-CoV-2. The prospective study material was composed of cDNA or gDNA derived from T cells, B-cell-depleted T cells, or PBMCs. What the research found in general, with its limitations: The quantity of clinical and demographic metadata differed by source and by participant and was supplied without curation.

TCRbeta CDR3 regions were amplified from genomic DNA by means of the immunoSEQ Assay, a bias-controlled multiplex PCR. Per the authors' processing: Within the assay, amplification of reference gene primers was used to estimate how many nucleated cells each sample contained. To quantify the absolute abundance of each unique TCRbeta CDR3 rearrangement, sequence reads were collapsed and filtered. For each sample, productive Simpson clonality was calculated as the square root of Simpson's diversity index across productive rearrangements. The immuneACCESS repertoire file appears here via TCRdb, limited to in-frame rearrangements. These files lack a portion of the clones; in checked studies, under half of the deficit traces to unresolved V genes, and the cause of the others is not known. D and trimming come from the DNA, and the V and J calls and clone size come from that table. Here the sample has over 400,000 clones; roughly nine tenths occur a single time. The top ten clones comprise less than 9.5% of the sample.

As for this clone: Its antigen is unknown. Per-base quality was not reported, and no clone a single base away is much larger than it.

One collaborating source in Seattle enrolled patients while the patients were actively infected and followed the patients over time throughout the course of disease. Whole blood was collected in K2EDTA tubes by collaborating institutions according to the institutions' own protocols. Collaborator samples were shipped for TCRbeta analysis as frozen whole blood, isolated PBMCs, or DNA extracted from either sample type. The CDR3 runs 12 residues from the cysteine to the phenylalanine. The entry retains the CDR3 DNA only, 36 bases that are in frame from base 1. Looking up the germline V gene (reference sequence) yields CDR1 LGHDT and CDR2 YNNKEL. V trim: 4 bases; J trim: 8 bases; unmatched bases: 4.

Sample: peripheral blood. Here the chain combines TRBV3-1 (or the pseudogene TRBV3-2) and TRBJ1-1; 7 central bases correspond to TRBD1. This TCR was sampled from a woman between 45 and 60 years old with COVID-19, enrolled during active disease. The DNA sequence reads TGTGCCAGCAGCCGAGTGGACAGGGAAGCTTTCTTT. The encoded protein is CASSRVDREAFF.